Each of the 5 T cell receptor beta chains below was sequenced from the same sample in a study of regulatory T cells in long-lasting Graves disease. Stated time point: newly diagnosed GD, antithyroid drugs for less than 3 months. The TCR library used RNA extracted from PBMCs. HTBI primers from iRepertoire and Arm-PCR of CDR3 regions yielded the TCR beta libraries. One entry per CDR3 protein results from TCRdb running MiXCR on the multiplex PCR reads. The data show roughly 510,000 distinct CDR3 sequences, 16% seen once. This same sample was also taken into another study, of T cells in Graves' hyperthyroidism and ophthalmopathy.

Sequenced here: peripheral blood mononuclear cells (PBMCs), sampled at new diagnosis, from a patient treated with antithyroid drugs. The receptors were sampled from a man younger than 30 with Graves disease.

The chain links TRBV5-1 to TRBJ2-3, with 10 nucleotides matching TRBD2. Germline CDR1 reads SGHRS; CDR2 reads YFSETQ. The CDR3 runs 15 residues. V dropped 0 bases and J dropped 5; count of bases not matched to a gene: 3. CDR3 protein: CASSLVASGRDTQYF. CDR3 bases: TGCGCCAGCAGCTTGGTCGCTAGCGGGAGAGATACGCAGTATTTT.

The chain employs TRBV20-1 and TRBJ2-3; 8 positions agree with TRBD2. Germline V gene lookup returns CDR1 DFQATT and CDR2 SNEGSKA (reference sequence). This CDR3 spans 16 amino acids. V shed 4 bases and J 0 bases; nucleotides not matched to a gene: 9. The DNA of the CDR3 is TGCAGTGCTATTGACCCGGGAGGGCCTAGCACAGATACGCAGTATTTT. Its protein is CSAIDPGGPSTDTQYF.

This clonotype came up a few times. The chain employs TRBV5-5 and TRBJ1-1, with 9 bases fitting TRBD1. V dropped 4 bases and J dropped 7; count of bases not matched to a gene: 5. CDR1 SGHKS and CDR2 YYEKEE come from the germline V gene (reference sequence). The CDR3 runs 13 residues. CDR3: CASSIDRGVEAFF. As DNA, the CDR3 is TGTGCCAGCAGCATCGACAGGGGGGTTGAAGCTTTCTTT. The complete variable domain, with remaining parts taken from reference TRBV5-5 and TRBJ1-1, reads DAGVTQSPTHLIKTRGQQVTLRCSPISGHKSVSWYQQVLGQGPQFIFQYYEKEERGRGNFPDRFSARQFPNYSSELNVNALLLGDSALYLCASSIDRGVEAFFGQGTRLTVV.

This clonotype was picked up many times. The genes are TRBV11-3 and TRBJ2-1; a possible D gene is TRBD1 (5 bases). The CDR3 has 15 amino acids. The V end lost 5 bases, the J end lost 4 bases, and 15 bases lay between the germline ends. Germline V gives CDR1 SGHNT, CDR2 YENEEA. DNA of the CDR3: TGTGCCAGCAGCCCCACTATCGACAGTTACAATGAGCAGTTCTTC. Amino acids: CASSPTIDSYNEQFF.

Ten or more counts support this clonotype. The chain employs TRBV7-9 and TRBJ2-1; 8 bases agree with TRBD2. The CDR3 has 18 amino acids. Germline V gene sequence: CDR1 SEHNR, CDR2 FQNEAQ (reference sequence). V shed 1 base and J 5 bases; nucleotides not matched to a gene: 13. The CDR3 reads CASSLGLHGSGSHNEQFF. The CDR3 DNA sequence: TGTGCCAGCAGCTTAGGGTTGCACGGGAGCGGGAGCCACAATGAGCAGTTCTTC.